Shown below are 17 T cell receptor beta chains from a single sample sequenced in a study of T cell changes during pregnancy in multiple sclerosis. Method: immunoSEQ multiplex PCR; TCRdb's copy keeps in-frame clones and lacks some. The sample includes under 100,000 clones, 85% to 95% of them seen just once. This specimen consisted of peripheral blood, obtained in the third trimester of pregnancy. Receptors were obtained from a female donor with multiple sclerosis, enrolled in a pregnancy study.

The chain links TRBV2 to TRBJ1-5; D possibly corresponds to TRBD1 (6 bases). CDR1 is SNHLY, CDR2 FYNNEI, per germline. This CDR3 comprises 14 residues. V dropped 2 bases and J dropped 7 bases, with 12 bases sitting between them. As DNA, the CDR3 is TGTGCCAGCAGTGAATTGGGGGCACGGCAGCCCCAGCATTTT. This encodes CASSELGARQPQHF.

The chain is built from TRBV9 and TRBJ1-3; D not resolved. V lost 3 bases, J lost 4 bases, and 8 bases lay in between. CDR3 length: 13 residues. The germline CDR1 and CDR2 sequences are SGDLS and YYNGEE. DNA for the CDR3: TGTGCCAGCAGCGCCACGGGAGGAAACACCATATATTTT. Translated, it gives CASSATGGNTIYF.

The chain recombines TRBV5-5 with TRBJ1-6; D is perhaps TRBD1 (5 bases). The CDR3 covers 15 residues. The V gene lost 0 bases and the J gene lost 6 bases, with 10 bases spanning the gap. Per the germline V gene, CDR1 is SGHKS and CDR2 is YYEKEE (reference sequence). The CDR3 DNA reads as TGTGCCAGCAGCTTGGTAGCAGGGTTTAATTCACCCCTCCACTTT. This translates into CASSLVAGFNSPLHF.

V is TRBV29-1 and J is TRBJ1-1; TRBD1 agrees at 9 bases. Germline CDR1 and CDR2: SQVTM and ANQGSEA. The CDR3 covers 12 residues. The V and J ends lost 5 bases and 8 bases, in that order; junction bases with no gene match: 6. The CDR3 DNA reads TGCAGCGTTTTCCGACAGGGGGTAGAAGCTTTCTTT. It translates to CSVFRQGVEAFF. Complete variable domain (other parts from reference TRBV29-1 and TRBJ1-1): SAVISQKPSRDICQRGTSLTIQCQVDSQVTMMFWYRQQPGQSLTLIATANQGSEATYESGFVIDKFPISRPNLTFSTLTVSNMSPEDSSIYLCSVFRQGVEAFFGQGTRLTVV.

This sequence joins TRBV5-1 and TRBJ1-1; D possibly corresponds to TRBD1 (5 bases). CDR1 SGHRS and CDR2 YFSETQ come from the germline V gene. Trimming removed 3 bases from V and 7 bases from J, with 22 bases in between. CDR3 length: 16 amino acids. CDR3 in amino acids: CASSSEAGQGGFEAFF. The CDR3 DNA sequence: TGCGCCAGCAGCTCCGAAGCTGGGCAGGGAGGATTTGAAGCTTTCTTT. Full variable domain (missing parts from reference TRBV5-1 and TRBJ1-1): KAGVTQTPRYLIKTRGQQVTLSCSPISGHRSVSWYQQTPGQGLQFLFEYFSETQRNKGNFPGRFSGRQFSNSRSEMNVSTLELGDSALYLCASSSEAGQGGFEAFFGQGTRLTVV.

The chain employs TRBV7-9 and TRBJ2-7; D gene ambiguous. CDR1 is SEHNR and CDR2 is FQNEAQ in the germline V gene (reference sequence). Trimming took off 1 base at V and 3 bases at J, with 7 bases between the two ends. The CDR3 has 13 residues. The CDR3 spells CASSLGRNYEQYF. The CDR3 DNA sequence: TGTGCCAGCAGCTTAGGCAGGAACTACGAGCAGTACTTC.

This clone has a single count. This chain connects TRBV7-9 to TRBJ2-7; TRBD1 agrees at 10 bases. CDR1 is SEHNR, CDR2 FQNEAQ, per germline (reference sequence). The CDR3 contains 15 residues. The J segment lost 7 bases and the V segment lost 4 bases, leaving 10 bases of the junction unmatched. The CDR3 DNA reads TGTGCCAGCAGCTCAAGGGACAGGGGTTGGTGGGAGCAGTACTTC. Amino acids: CASSSRDRGWWEQYF.

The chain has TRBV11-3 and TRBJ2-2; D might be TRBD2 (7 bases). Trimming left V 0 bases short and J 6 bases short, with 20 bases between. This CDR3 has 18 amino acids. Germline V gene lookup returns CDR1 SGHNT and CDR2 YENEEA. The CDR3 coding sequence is TGTGCCAGCAGCTTAGAGGTGGTCGGGGGGCTGGAGTCCGGGGAGCTGTTTTTT. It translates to CASSLEVVGGLESGELFF.

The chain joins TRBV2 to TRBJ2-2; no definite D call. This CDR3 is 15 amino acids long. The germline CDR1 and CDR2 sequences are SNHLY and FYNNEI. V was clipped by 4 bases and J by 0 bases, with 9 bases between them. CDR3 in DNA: TGTGCCAGCAGTGTTGTGAGTTCGAACACCGGGGAGCTGTTTTTT. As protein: CASSVVSSNTGELFF. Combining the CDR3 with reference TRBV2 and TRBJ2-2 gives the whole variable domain EPEVTQTPSHQVTQMGQEVILRCVPISNHLYFYWYRQILGQKVEFLVSFYNNEISEKSEIFDDQFSVERPDGSNFTLKIRSTKLEDSAMYFCASSVVSSNTGELFFGEGSRLTVL.

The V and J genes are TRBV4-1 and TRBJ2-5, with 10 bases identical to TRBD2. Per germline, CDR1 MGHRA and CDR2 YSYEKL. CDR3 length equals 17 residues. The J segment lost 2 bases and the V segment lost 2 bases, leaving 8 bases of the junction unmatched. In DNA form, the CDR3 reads TGCGCCAGCAGCCAATCCGGGGGGACTAGCGTTCAAGAGACCCAGTACTTC. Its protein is CASSQSGGTSVQETQYF.

The CDR3 here is CASSLRAGRNNYGYTF. CDR3 coding DNA: TGTGCCAGCAGCTTGAGGGCAGGGCGGAATAACTATGGCTACACCTTC. The V gene is TRBV5-6, the J gene TRBJ1-2; a weak D match, TRBD1 (5 bases). Trimming took 1 base from V and 1 from J, leaving 14 bases between them. This CDR3 comprises 16 residues. Looked up from germline, CDR1 is SGHDT and CDR2 is YYEEEE.

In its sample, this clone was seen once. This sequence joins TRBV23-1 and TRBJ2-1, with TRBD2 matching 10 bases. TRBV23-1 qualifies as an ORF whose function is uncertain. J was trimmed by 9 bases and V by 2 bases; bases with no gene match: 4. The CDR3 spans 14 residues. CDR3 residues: CASSQLAGESEQFF. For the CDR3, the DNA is TGCGCCAGCAGTCAACTAGCGGGGGAGAGTGAGCAGTTCTTC.

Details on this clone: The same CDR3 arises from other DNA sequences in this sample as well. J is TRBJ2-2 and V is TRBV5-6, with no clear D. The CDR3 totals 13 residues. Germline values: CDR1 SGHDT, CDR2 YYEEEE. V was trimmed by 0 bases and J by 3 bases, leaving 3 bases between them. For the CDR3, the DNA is TGTGCCAGCAGCTTGGGAGACACCGGGGAGCTGTTTTTT. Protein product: CASSLGDTGELFF.

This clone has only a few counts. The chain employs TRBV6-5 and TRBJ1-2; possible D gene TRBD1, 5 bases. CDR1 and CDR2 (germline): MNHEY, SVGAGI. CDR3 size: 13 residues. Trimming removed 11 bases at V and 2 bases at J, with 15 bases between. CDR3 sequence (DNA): TGTGCCGCTCGGGACTCAAAGAACTATGGCTACACCTTC. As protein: CAARDSKNYGYTF.

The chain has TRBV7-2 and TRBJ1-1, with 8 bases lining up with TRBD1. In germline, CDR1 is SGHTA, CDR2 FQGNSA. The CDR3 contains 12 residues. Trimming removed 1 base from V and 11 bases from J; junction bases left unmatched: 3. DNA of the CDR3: TGTGCCAGCAGCTTAGGACAGGGGACGGCTTTCTTT. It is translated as CASSLGQGTAFF.

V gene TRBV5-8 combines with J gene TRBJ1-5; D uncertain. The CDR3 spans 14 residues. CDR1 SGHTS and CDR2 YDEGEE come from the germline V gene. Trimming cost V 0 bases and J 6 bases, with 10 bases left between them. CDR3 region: CASSLVSEGQPQHF. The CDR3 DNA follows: TGTGCCAGCAGCTTGGTCAGCGAAGGTCAGCCCCAGCATTTT.

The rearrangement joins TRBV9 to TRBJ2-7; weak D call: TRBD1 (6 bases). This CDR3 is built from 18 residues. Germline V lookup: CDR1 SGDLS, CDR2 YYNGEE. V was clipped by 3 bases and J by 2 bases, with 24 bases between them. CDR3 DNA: TGTGCCAGCAGCGAACCACGACAGGTTTCCACCTCACCCTACGAGCAGTACTTC. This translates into CASSEPRQVSTSPYEQYF.